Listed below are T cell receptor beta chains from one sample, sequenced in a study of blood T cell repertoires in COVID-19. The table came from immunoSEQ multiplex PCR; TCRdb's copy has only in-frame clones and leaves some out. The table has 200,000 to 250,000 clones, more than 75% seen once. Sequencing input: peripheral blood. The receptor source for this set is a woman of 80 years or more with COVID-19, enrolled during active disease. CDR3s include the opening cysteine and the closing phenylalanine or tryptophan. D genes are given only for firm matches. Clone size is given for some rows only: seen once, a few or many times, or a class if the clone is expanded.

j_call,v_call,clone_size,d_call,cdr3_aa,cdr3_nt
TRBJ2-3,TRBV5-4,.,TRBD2,CASTQGLATDTQYF,TGTGCCAGCACCCAAGGACTAGCGACAGATACGCAGTATTTT
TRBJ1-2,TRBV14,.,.,CASSQDLIDGYTF,TGTGCCAGCAGCCAAGATCTGATAGATGGCTACACCTTC
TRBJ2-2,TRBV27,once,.,CASSSYRVPGELFF,TGTGCCAGCAGTTCCTACAGGGTCCCCGGGGAGCTGTTTTTT
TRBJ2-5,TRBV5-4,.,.,CASSLGLVEETQYF,TGTGCCAGCAGCTTGGGACTAGTAGAAGAGACCCAGTACTTC
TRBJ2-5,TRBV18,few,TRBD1,CASSPTRGRETQYF,TGTGCCAGCTCACCAACCAGGGGGCGAGAGACCCAGTACTTC
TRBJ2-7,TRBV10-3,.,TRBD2,CAIRDQGLAGVGAYEQYF,TGTGCCATCAGGGATCAAGGACTAGCGGGAGTCGGAGCCTACGAGCAGTACTTC
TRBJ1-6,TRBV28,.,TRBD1,CASSLLTGVDNSPLHF,TGTGCCAGCAGTTTATTAACAGGGGTCGATAATTCACCCCTCCACTTT
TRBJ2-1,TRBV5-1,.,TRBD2,CASSSSGLAGENGFF,TGCGCCAGCAGCTCCTCGGGACTAGCGGGGGAGAATGGGTTCTTC
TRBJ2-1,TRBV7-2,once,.,CASSPAPSSYNEQFF,TGTGCCAGCAGCCCAGCGCCTAGCTCCTACAATGAGCAGTTCTTC
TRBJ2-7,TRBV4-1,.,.,CASSQPGMSYEQYF,TGCGCCAGCAGCCAACCGGGGATGAGCTACGAGCAGTACTTC
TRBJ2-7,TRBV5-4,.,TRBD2,CASSRDYYEQYF,TGTGCCAGTTCCAGGGACTACTACGAGCAGTACTTC
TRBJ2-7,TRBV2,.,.,CASTDYFSAQYF,TGTGCCAGCACCGATTACTTCTCTGCGCAGTACTTC
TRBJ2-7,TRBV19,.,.,CASSIEGGRGEQYF,TGTGCCAGTAGTATAGAGGGAGGTCGTGGCGAGCAGTACTTC
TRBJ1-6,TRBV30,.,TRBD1,CAWSVSRGSSPLHF,TGTGCCTGGAGTGTATCCAGGGGGAGCTCACCCCTCCACTTT
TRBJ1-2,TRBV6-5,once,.,CASSMSGLGYTF,TGTGCCAGCAGTATGTCAGGGCTTGGCTACACCTTC
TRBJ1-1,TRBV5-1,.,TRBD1,CASSGGTGLNTEAFF,TGCGCCAGCAGCGGGGGGACAGGGTTGAACACTGAAGCTTTCTTT
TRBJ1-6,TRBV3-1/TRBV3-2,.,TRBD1,CASSQGTGFSPLHF,TGTGCCAGCAGCCAAGGGACAGGGTTCTCACCCCTCCACTTT